One sample yielded the 6 T cell receptor beta chains listed below, sequenced in a study of T cells in Graves' hyperthyroidism and ophthalmopathy. The CDR3 regions of TCR beta were amplified from RNA transcripts. HTBI primers were the set used in a first-round RT-PCR of the TCR CDR3. TCRdb independently ran MiXCR on the multiplex PCR reads; one entry per CDR3 protein. This table has 500,000 to 600,000 distinct CDR3 sequences, approximately 48% appearing once. Input material: peripheral blood or thyroid tissue (not recorded which). The receptor set was obtained from an adult woman with Graves' disease, either hyperthyroidism or ophthalmopathy (not recorded which).

The rearrangement joins TRBV24-1 to TRBJ2-3; 8 bases fit TRBD2. With V trimmed by 7 bases and J by 6 bases, 2 bases remained unmatched. This CDR3 is 12 amino acids long. From germline, CDR1 is KGHDR and CDR2 SFDVKD. The CDR3 loop reads CATSGGDDTQYF. In DNA, the CDR3 is TGTGCCACCAGCGGGGGGGATGATACGCAGTATTTT.

The V call is TRBV7-9, the J call TRBJ1-5; D remains unclear. The CDR3 consists of 15 residues. V gave up 5 bases and J gave up 1 base, with 12 bases separating them. Germline lookup yields CDR1 SEHNR and CDR2 FQNEAQ (reference sequence). In DNA form, the CDR3 reads TGTGCCAGCAGCGTAGACATGAGGAGCAATCAGCCCCAGCATTTT. It yields the protein CASSVDMRSNQPQHF.

This chain uses TRBV10-3 with TRBJ2-3; 11 bases are a match to TRBD1. Germline loops: CDR1 ENHRY, CDR2 SYGVKD. V was pared by 6 bases and J by 4 bases, with 6 bases of the junction left unmatched. The CDR3 runs to 15 residues. CDR3 nucleotide sequence: TGTGCCATCAGGGGAGGACAGGGGGCCGCAGATACGCAGTATTTT. This gives the protein CAIRGGQGAADTQYF.

The V and J genes are TRBV6-1 and TRBJ1-3; 7 bases are a match to TRBD1. The CDR3 is 13 amino acids. Germline V gene lookup returns CDR1 MNHNS and CDR2 SASEGT. With 6 bases clipped from V and 9 bases from J, the junction kept 8 bases outside the gene matches. The CDR3 region has the DNA TGTGCCAGCAGACCGGGACAGAGCGGCACCATATATTTT. Protein sequence: CASRPGQSGTIYF.

The CDR3 sequence: CASSPLAGREQYF. As DNA, the CDR3 is TGTGCCAGCAGTCCCCTAGCGGGGCGCGAGCAGTACTTC. The chain combines TRBV28 with TRBJ2-7; 9 positions match TRBD2. Germline values: CDR1 MDHEN, CDR2 SYDVKM. V lost 5 bases and J lost 6; bases outside the gene matches: 5. This CDR3 is built from 13 residues.

V and J are TRBV7-8 and TRBJ2-7; D perhaps matches TRBD1 (6 bases). CDR1 and CDR2 (germline): SGHVS, FQNEAQ. The V end was cut by 5 bases, the J end by 2 bases, with 13 bases between. This CDR3 is built from 14 residues. The CDR3 DNA reads as TGTGCCAGCAGCGCCGGGACACTTACCTACGAGCAGTACTTC. Encoded protein: CASSAGTLTYEQYF.